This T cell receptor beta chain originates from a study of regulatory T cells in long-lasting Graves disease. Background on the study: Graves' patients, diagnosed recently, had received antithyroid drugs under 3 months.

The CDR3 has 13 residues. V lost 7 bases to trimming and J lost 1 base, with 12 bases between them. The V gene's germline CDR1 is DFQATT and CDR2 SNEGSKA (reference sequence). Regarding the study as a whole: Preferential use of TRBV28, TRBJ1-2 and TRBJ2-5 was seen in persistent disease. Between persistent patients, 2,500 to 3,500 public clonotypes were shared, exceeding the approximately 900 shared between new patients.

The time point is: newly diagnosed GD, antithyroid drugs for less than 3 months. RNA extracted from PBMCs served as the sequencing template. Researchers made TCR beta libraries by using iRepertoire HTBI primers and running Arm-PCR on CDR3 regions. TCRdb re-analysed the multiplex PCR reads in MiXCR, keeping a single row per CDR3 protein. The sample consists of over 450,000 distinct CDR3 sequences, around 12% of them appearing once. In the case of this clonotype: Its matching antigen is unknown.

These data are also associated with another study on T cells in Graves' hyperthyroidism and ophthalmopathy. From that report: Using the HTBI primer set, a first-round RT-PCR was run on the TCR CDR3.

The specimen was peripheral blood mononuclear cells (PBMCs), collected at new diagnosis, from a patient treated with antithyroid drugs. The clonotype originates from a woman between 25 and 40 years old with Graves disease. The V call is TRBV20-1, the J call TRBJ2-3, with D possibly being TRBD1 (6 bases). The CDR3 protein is CSGRKGGTDTQYF. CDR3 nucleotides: TGCAGTGGCAGAAAGGGGGGCACAGATACGCAGTATTTT.